These 22 T cell receptor beta chains were all obtained from the same sample, sequenced in a study of blood T cell repertoires in COVID-19. The method was immunoSEQ multiplex PCR; TCRdb's version includes in-frame clones alone and lacks a portion of them. The table lists tens of thousands of clones, over 60% of them singletons, with 2% to 2.5% in the top ten. Sequences were obtained from peripheral blood. Receptors were obtained from a man aged 65-85 years with COVID-19, enrolled during active disease.

The chain couples TRBV28 to TRBJ1-2; possibly TRBD1 for D (5 bases). The CDR3 totals 13 residues. V dropped 4 bases and J dropped 2 bases, with 8 bases sitting between them. Per the germline V gene, CDR1 is MDHEN and CDR2 is SYDVKM. CDR3 region: CASSWGGNYGYTF. The DNA for the CDR3 is TGTGCCAGCAGTTGGGGGGGAAACTATGGCTACACCTTC.

V usage is TRBV28 and J usage is TRBJ2-1; tentatively, D is TRBD1 (6 bases). The CDR3 runs to 14 residues. Germline-derived CDR1 and CDR2 are MDHEN and SYDVKM. Between the trimmed V and J ends, which lost 5 bases and 10 bases, there was a span of 18 bases. This CDR3 reads CASSPTTGMREQFF. The DNA for the CDR3 is TGTGCCAGCAGTCCCACAACAGGGATGCGGGAGCAGTTCTTC. The complete variable domain, with remaining parts taken from reference TRBV28 and TRBJ2-1, reads DVKVTQSSRYLVKRTGEKVFLECVQDMDHENMFWYRQDPGLGLRLIYFSYDVKMKEKGDIPEGYSVSREKKERFSLILESASTNQTSMYLCASSPTTGMREQFFGPGTRLTVL.

This sequence joins TRBV27 and TRBJ1-2; 7 bases are shared with TRBD1. Germline CDR1 MNHEY, CDR2 SMNVEV (reference sequence). The CDR3 sequence is 17 residues long. Trimming at V came to 2 bases and at J to 3 bases, leaving 12 bases not matched to a gene. CDR3: CASSLNPGTESYYGYTF. CDR3 bases: TGTGCCAGCAGTTTAAACCCCGGGACAGAATCTTACTATGGCTACACCTTC.

This clone has at least ten counts. CDR3 amino acids: CACRLRRKLFF. DNA of the CDR3: TGTGCCTGCCGACTACGGAGGAAACTGTTTTTT. The rearrangement links TRBV30 to TRBJ1-4; D is undetermined. Germline values: CDR1 GTSNPN, CDR2 SVGIG (reference sequence). The CDR3 is 11 amino acids. Trimming stripped 6 bases from V and 11 bases from J, with 13 bases between.

The CDR3 coding sequence is TGTGCCACCAAGGGACTGGCGGGAGTTGAGGATGAGCAGTTCTTC. Its translation: CATKGLAGVEDEQFF. The chain uses TRBV15 and TRBJ2-1; 7 positions match TRBD2. This CDR3 is 15 amino acids long. CDR1 LNHNV and CDR2 YYDKDF come from the germline V gene (reference sequence). Unmatched junction bases numbered 14, after V lost 7 bases and J lost 8 bases.

The chain recombines TRBV7-3 with TRBJ2-3; D is unclear. Germline CDR1 is SGHTA and CDR2 is FQGTGA. V was shortened by 5 bases and J by 0 bases, with 6 bases between the two germline ends. The CDR3 consists of 13 residues. As DNA, the CDR3 is TGTGCCAGCAGCACAGCTAGCACAGATACGCAGTATTTT. Translating gives CASSTASTDTQYF.

The J gene is TRBJ2-2, the V gene TRBV19; TRBD1 aligns across 12 bases. The CDR3 extends over 15 amino acids. The ends lost 10 bases at V and 7 bases at J; junction bases unmatched: 10. Germline CDR1 is LNHDA and CDR2 is SQIVND (reference sequence). CDR3 amino acids: CATGTGGPFVGELFF. The CDR3 nucleotides are TGTGCCACCGGGACAGGGGGCCCCTTCGTCGGGGAGCTGTTTTTT.

The V and J genes are TRBV28 and TRBJ1-2, with D possibly TRBD1 on 5 matching bases. V gave up 3 bases and J gave up 4 bases, with 12 bases separating them. The CDR3 has 14 amino acids. Germline values: CDR1 MDHEN, CDR2 SYDVKM. The CDR3: CASSLGGMAYGYTF. The DNA for the CDR3 is TGTGCCAGCAGTTTGGGGGGAATGGCCTATGGCTACACCTTC.

The chain combines TRBV9 with TRBJ1-1, with TRBD1 identical over 9 bases. Trimming cost V 4 bases and J 11 bases; bases outside gene matches: 15. From germline, CDR1 is SGDLS and CDR2 YYNGEE. The CDR3 spans 15 residues. The DNA for the CDR3 is TGTGCCAGCAGCTCCTCCTCCCGGGACAGGGAATCTGCTTTCTTT. Protein product: CASSSSSRDRESAFF.

The chain is built from TRBV3-1 (or the pseudogene TRBV3-2) and TRBJ2-7; 7 bases line up with TRBD2. V lost 4 bases and J lost 2; bases outside the gene matches: 8. Germline V lookup: CDR1 LGHDT, CDR2 YNNKEL (reference sequence). CDR3 length: 15 residues. The CDR3 reads CASSRLGGRTYEQYF. The CDR3 nucleotides are TGTGCCAGCAGCCGTCTGGGCGGGAGAACCTACGAGCAGTACTTC.

The chain has TRBV9 and TRBJ2-5; D possibly corresponds to TRBD2 (6 bases). The CDR3 is 13 residues long. The germline V and J ends were trimmed by 4 bases and 5 bases, with 12 bases remaining between them. In germline, CDR1 is SGDLS, CDR2 YYNGEE. CDR3 residues: CASSFSGGETQYF. The CDR3 DNA reads as TGTGCCAGCAGCTTTAGCGGAGGGGAGACCCAGTACTTC. Supplemented by reference TRBV9 and TRBJ2-5, the full variable domain reads DSGVTQTPKHLITATGQRVTLRCSPRSGDLSVYWYQQSLDQGLQFLIQYYNGEERAKGNILERFSAQQFPDLHSELNLSSLELGDSALYFCASSFSGGETQYFGPGTRLLVL.

This clone showed up just once. V and J are TRBV6-2 or TRBV6-3 and TRBJ2-1; TRBD2 aligns across 10 bases. The V and J ends lost 2 bases and 7 bases, in that order; junction bases with no gene match: 11. The germline CDR1 and CDR2 sequences are MNHEY and SVGEGT. The CDR3 runs 17 residues. The CDR3 is CASSYAALGLANNEQFF. CDR3 nucleotide sequence: TGTGCCAGCAGTTACGCGGCGCTGGGACTAGCGAATAATGAGCAGTTCTTC.

This clone was counted a few times. V gene TRBV2 combines with J gene TRBJ1-5, with 7 bases aligning to TRBD1. V dropped 3 bases and J dropped 0; count of bases not matched to a gene: 5. CDR1 is SNHLY and CDR2 is FYNNEI in the germline V gene. The CDR3 is made up of 16 amino acids. The CDR3 sequence is CASSDLQGNSNQPQHF. CDR3 DNA: TGTGCCAGCAGTGACCTACAGGGGAATAGCAATCAGCCCCAGCATTTT.

This clone was seen a single time. The V call is TRBV10-3, the J call TRBJ2-7, with 13 bases identical to TRBD2. The J segment lost 2 bases and the V segment lost 7 bases, leaving 5 bases of the junction unmatched. Germline loops: CDR1 ENHRY, CDR2 SYGVKD. The CDR3 covers 15 residues. CDR3 nucleotides: TGTGCCATCACCGTACTAGCGGGAGGGACCTACGAGCAGTACTTC. Residues: CAITVLAGGTYEQYF.

The genes are TRBV6-2 or TRBV6-3 and TRBJ2-7, with 12 positions matching TRBD2. The CDR3 is made up of 17 amino acids. CDR1 MNHEY and CDR2 SVGEGT come from the germline V gene. The V segment lost 5 bases and the J segment 4 bases; nucleotides outside the gene matches: 12. The CDR3 loop reads CASSTTLAGGPVYEQYF. Here the CDR3 DNA reads TGTGCCAGCAGTACCACTCTAGCGGGAGGGCCGGTTTACGAGCAGTACTTC.

CDR3: CASSWMTGEGNNEQFF. For the CDR3, the DNA is TGTGCCAGCAGCTGGATGACGGGGGAGGGGAACAATGAGCAGTTCTTC. This rearrangement joins TRBV7-9 to TRBJ2-1, with 7 nucleotides matching TRBD2. The trim removed 4 bases at V and 5 bases at J, leaving 11 bases unmatched. Germline values: CDR1 SEHNR, CDR2 FQNEAQ (reference sequence). This CDR3 is 16 amino acids long.

The rearrangement joins TRBV27 to TRBJ1-4; D not resolved. The CDR3 sequence is 14 residues long. Trimming cost V 6 bases and J 0 bases, with 8 bases left between them. Per germline, CDR1 MNHEY and CDR2 SMNVEV (reference sequence). The CDR3 bases are TGTGCCAGCAGGCCGGGTTCAACTAATGAAAAACTGTTTTTT. Its protein is CASRPGSTNEKLFF.

This clone is a singleton in its sample. V and J are TRBV19 and TRBJ2-7; D perhaps matches TRBD2 (5 bases). Per germline, CDR1 LNHDA and CDR2 SQIVND (reference sequence). The CDR3 spans 14 residues. V was clipped by 0 bases and J by 0 bases, with 6 bases between them. For the CDR3, the DNA is TGTGCCAGTAGTATAGACGGGATCTCCTACGAGCAGTACTTC. Its protein is CASSIDGISYEQYF.

The chain couples TRBV27 to TRBJ1-5, with TRBD1 identical over 9 bases. CDR1 is MNHEY and CDR2 is SMNVEV in the germline V gene (reference sequence). The ends lost 7 bases at V and 4 bases at J; junction bases unmatched: 8. The CDR3 spans 15 residues. CDR3 in DNA: TGTGCCAGCAAGGAGGACAGGGGAGGGAATCAGCCCCAGCATTTT. Protein product: CASKEDRGGNQPQHF.

The chain has TRBV27 and TRBJ2-2; D may be TRBD2 (5 bases). This CDR3 comprises 16 residues. Deletions cut 2 bases from V and 4 bases from J, with 14 bases between. In germline, CDR1 is MNHEY, CDR2 SMNVEV (reference sequence). CDR3: CASSLLLGMGTGELFF. In DNA form, the CDR3 reads TGTGCCAGCAGTTTACTTCTCGGGATGGGCACCGGGGAGCTGTTTTTT.

This chain links TRBV11-2 with TRBJ2-3; 7 positions match TRBD2. Trimming removed 6 bases from V and 2 bases from J; junction bases left unmatched: 5. The germline V gene encodes CDR1 SGHAT and CDR2 FQNNGV. The CDR3 runs to 14 residues. Here the CDR3 reads CASSKAGPTDTQYF. DNA of the CDR3: TGTGCCAGCAGTAAAGCGGGACCCACAGATACGCAGTATTTT.

The chain joins TRBV9 to TRBJ1-5, with TRBD1 as a possible D gene (5 bases). Trimming cost V 10 bases and J 7 bases, with 15 bases left between them. Germline values: CDR1 SGDLS, CDR2 YYNGEE. The CDR3 length is 12 residues. The chain's CDR3 is CAPAGVQQPQHF. In DNA form, the CDR3 reads TGTGCCCCCGCGGGGGTTCAACAGCCCCAGCATTTT.